The source of this T cell receptor beta chain is a study of T cells in Graves' hyperthyroidism and ophthalmopathy. Study-wide results and caveats: A model using 13 V-J features told ophthalmopathy apart from stable hyperthyroidism. Among clonotypes expanded in thyroid above 0.001, most were also found in blood.

The source material, RNA transcripts, was used to amplify TCR beta CDR3 regions. The study used the HTBI primer set for a first-round RT-PCR of the TCR CDR3. MiXCR, run by TCRdb on the multiplex PCR reads, gives a single entry per CDR3 protein. The sample records a few hundred thousand distinct CDR3 sequences, roughly 20% being singletons. The CDR3 runs 14 residues. Trimming took off 3 bases at V and 2 bases at J, with 13 bases between the two ends. Germline V lookup: CDR1 SQVTM, CDR2 ANQGSEA. The PBMCs had their origin in 7.5 to 10 ml of fresh peripheral blood. In this sample, this clonotype turned up a few times. Antigen unknown.

The clonotype originates from a man younger than 35 with Graves' hyperthyroidism. V is TRBV29-1 and J is TRBJ1-1, with D unclear. Sequencing was done on a sample of blood. The CDR3 sequence: CSVDPLEANTEAFF. CDR3 DNA: TGCAGCGTTGATCCTCTGGAGGCAAACACTGAAGCTTTCTTT. The full variable domain, completed using reference TRBV29-1 and TRBJ1-1, is SAVISQKPSRDICQRGTSLTIQCQVDSQVTMMFWYRQQPGQSLTLIATANQGSEATYESGFVIDKFPISRPNLTFSTLTVSNMSPEDSSIYLCSVDPLEANTEAFFGQGTRLTVV.